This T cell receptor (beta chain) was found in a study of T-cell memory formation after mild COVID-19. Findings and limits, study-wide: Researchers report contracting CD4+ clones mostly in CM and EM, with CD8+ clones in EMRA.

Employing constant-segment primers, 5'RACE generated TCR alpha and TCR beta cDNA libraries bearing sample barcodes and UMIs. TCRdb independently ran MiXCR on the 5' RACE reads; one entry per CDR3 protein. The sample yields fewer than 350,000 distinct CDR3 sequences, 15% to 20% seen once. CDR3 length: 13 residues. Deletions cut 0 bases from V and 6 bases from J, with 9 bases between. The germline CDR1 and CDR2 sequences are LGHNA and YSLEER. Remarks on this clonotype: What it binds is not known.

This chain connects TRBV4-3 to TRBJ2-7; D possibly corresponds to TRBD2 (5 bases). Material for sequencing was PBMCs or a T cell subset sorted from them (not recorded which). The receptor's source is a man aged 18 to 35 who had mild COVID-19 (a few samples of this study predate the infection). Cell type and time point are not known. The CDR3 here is CASSQDSEGEQYF. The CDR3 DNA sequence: TGCGCCAGCAGCCAAGATAGCGAGGGCGAGCAGTACTTC.